Presented here are 11 T cell receptor beta chains from one specimen sequenced in a study of identical twins. From the 5' RACE reads, TCRdb called clonotypes with MiXCR, one entry per CDR3 protein. The table lists around 250,000 distinct CDR3 sequences, approximately 8.3% of them singletons. Another study also made use of these data, one on yellow fever vaccine responses in identical twins.

Sequencing input: CD8+ T cells sorted from blood. The receptors come from a woman aged 18-29 years in good health.

This clonotype occurred many times. The chain joins TRBV12-3 or TRBV12-4 to TRBJ1-5; D gene ambiguous. The CDR3 spans 15 residues. V lost 2 bases and J 2 bases, leaving 10 bases between the germline ends. The CDR3 reads CASSLSPGGNQPQHF. In DNA form, the CDR3 reads TGTGCCAGCAGTTTAAGCCCCGGAGGCAATCAGCCCCAGCATTTT.

J is TRBJ1-5 and V is TRBV5-6; TRBD1 might be the D (5 bases). This CDR3 contains 13 residues. Germline V gene lookup returns CDR1 SGHDT and CDR2 YYEEEE. Trimming removed 3 bases from V and 5 bases from J, with 9 bases in between. CDR3 residues: CASSSWGYQPQHF. CDR3 sequence (DNA): TGTGCCAGCAGCTCTTGGGGGTATCAGCCCCAGCATTTT. Complete variable domain (other parts from reference TRBV5-6 and TRBJ1-5): DAGVTQSPTHLIKTRGQQVTLRCSPKSGHDTVSWYQQALGQGPQFIFQYYEEEERQRGNFPDRFSGHQFPNYSSELNVNALLLGDSALYLCASSSWGYQPQHFGDGTRLSIL.

This clonotype was observed at least ten times. The chain has TRBV12-3 or TRBV12-4 and TRBJ1-1, with a tentative D call TRBD1 (6 bases). CDR3 length equals 15 residues. V was cut by 3 bases and J by 5 bases, with 16 bases left in between. The CDR3: CASSLVMGAATEAFF. CDR3 sequence (DNA): TGTGCCAGCAGTTTGGTTATGGGGGCGGCTACTGAAGCTTTCTTT.

This clonotype was seen at least ten times. The rearrangement uses TRBV7-9 and TRBJ2-1; D remains ambiguous. The CDR3 extends over 12 amino acids. Germline values: CDR1 SEHNR, CDR2 FQNEAQ (reference sequence). V lost 4 bases, J lost 10 bases, and 11 bases lay in between. The CDR3 is CASSSQPSEQFF. CDR3 sequence (DNA): TGTGCCAGCAGCTCCCAGCCCTCCGAGCAGTTCTTC.

In its sample, this clonotype was seen a few times. The rearrangement links TRBV20-1 to TRBJ2-2, with 9 bases fitting TRBD2. The germline V gene encodes CDR1 DFQATT and CDR2 SNEGSKA (reference sequence). V lost 3 bases and J lost 5; bases outside the gene matches: 4. This CDR3 region has 14 residues. The CDR3 here is CSASAGGQTGELFF. The CDR3 region has the DNA TGCAGTGCTAGTGCGGGGGGGCAGACCGGGGAGCTGTTTTTT.

The V call is TRBV7-6, the J call TRBJ2-7; D may be TRBD1 (6 bases). Per germline, CDR1 SGHVS and CDR2 FNYEAQ. V dropped 5 bases and J dropped 0 bases, with 11 bases sitting between them. The CDR3 runs to 14 residues. Written as DNA, the CDR3 is TGTGCCAGCAGCCCGACAGGTTTCTCCTACGAGCAGTACTTC. Its translation: CASSPTGFSYEQYF.

There are many counts of this clonotype. V usage is TRBV29-1 and J usage is TRBJ2-7; the D gene is possibly TRBD2 (7 bases). CDR1 SQVTM and CDR2 ANQGSEA come from the germline V gene. V was pared by 1 base and J by 5 bases, with 12 bases between. The CDR3 consists of 13 residues. In nucleotides, the CDR3 is TGCAGCGTTGAAGTGGGGGGGGGCGACGAGCAGTACTTC. Translated: CSVEVGGGDEQYF.

This clonotype was recorded many times. V usage is TRBV7-3 and J usage is TRBJ2-1, with D tentatively TRBD2 (6 bases). The CDR3 contains 16 residues. Germline-derived CDR1 and CDR2 are SGHTA and FQGTGA. V shed 5 bases and J shed 5 bases, with 19 bases lying between them. CDR3 DNA: TGTGCCAGCAGCCAGATTGGGGGGATCGGGGACAATGAGCAGTTCTTC. It specifies CASSQIGGIGDNEQFF.

This clonotype was counted between two and nine times. This chain links TRBV7-9 with TRBJ1-1; 8 bases match TRBD1. The CDR3 has 13 amino acids. Germline CDR1 and CDR2: SEHNR and FQNEAQ (reference sequence). Trimming removed 5 bases from V and 4 bases from J; junction bases left unmatched: 3. DNA for the CDR3: TGTGCCAGCAGCACTACAGGGGGCACTGAAGCTTTCTTT. Residues: CASSTTGGTEAFF.

This chain joins TRBV29-1 and TRBJ2-7; 9 bases are shared with TRBD1. V lost 5 bases, J lost 5 bases, and 4 bases stayed unmatched. In germline, CDR1 is SQVTM, CDR2 ANQGSEA. The CDR3 has 12 amino acids. The chain's CDR3 is CSVRDRVDEQYF. The DNA for the CDR3 is TGCAGCGTTCGGGACAGGGTCGACGAGCAGTACTTC.

V is TRBV4-1 and J is TRBJ1-1; 8 positions agree with TRBD1. Looked up from germline, CDR1 is MGHRA and CDR2 is YSYEKL. There are 15 residues in the CDR3. Trimming removed 2 bases from V and 3 bases from J; junction bases left unmatched: 5. CDR3 loop: CASSQKTGVDTEAFF. DNA for the CDR3: TGCGCCAGCAGCCAAAAGACAGGGGTGGACACTGAAGCTTTCTTT.